This TCR beta chain was sequenced for a study of Tregs in tolerant kidney transplant recipients. Broader study findings: Few patients were studied, so findings need validation in larger groups. Biological reproducibility was not directly addressed, but technical replication error appeared minimal.

The nonmyeloablative bone marrow transplants came from related graft donors, with transient mixed chimerism. Unstimulated regulatory T cells (CD4+CD25+CD127-), CD4+CD25- non-regulatory cells, CD4 and CD8 cells were FACS-sorted from thawed PBMCs. Repertoires were generated with immunoSEQ multiplex PCR, while TCRdb's copy carries only in-frame clones and drops some. The sample consists of tens of thousands of clones, roughly 93% of them appearing once. With regard to this clone: Its antigen is not known.

The clonotype comes from a human patient who received a combined kidney and bone marrow transplant. T cells may partly derive from the graft donor. This specimen consisted of CD4+ T cells from blood (PBMCs), obtained 12 months after the transplant.

CDR3 coding DNA: TGTGCCAGCAGCGGCGGGACTACCATCTACAATGAGCAGTTCTTC. Translation: CASSGGTTIYNEQFF. The V and J genes are TRBV9 and TRBJ2-1, with 7 positions matching TRBD2. V shed 3 bases, J shed 3 bases, and the junction held 6 bases outside the gene matches. This CDR3 spans 15 amino acids. Germline CDR1 reads SGDLS; CDR2 reads YYNGEE.